This TCR beta chain is from a study of cytomegalovirus exposure and HLA in healthy donors. Details on this clone: Its antigen is unidentified.

J lost 5 bases, V lost 2 bases, and 10 bases had no gene match. The CDR3 is 16 residues long. The V gene's germline CDR1 is MNHNY and CDR2 SVGAGI (reference sequence). Overall study findings and caveats: In an earlier analysis, most TCR beta V segments were productive about 87% or about 30% of the time. Available immune exposure information was restricted to CMV serostatus only.

The PCR was carried out with 60 Vbeta primers and 13 Jbeta primers. The data were produced by immunoSEQ multiplex PCR, yet TCRdb's version contains in-frame clones alone and is incomplete. The repertoire has about 120,000 clones, 17% of them found once; the top ten carry less than 3.5%. The chain joins TRBV6-6 to TRBJ2-5; TRBD1 matches at 8 bases. The sequenced material came from PBMCs. The source of this sequence is a female donor in good health and CMV-seropositive. The CDR3 DNA follows: TGTGCCAGCAGTTACCGACGGACAGGGTATGACGAGACCCAGTACTTC. This codes for CASSYRRTGYDETQYF.